This paragraph covers one T cell receptor beta chain sequence. This record comes from a study of T cells in localized non-small cell lung cancer. Trimming took off 5 bases at V and 0 bases at J, with 13 bases between the two ends. Germline values: CDR1 SEHNR, CDR2 FQNEAQ (reference sequence). This CDR3 comprises 15 residues. Sequencing was performed with immunoSEQ multiplex PCR; in TCRdb, only in-frame clones are kept and a portion is missing. The table includes some 35,000 clones, around nine tenths detected once. This receptor was taken from a female donor older than 55 with stage I lung adenocarcinoma. This rearrangement joins TRBV7-9 to TRBJ1-1; D is unclear. The source was peripheral blood, collected before any cancer treatment. The CDR3 loop is CASSPLGNMNTEAFF. CDR3 nucleotides: TGTGCCAGCAGCCCCCTGGGGAATATGAACACTGAAGCTTTCTTT.